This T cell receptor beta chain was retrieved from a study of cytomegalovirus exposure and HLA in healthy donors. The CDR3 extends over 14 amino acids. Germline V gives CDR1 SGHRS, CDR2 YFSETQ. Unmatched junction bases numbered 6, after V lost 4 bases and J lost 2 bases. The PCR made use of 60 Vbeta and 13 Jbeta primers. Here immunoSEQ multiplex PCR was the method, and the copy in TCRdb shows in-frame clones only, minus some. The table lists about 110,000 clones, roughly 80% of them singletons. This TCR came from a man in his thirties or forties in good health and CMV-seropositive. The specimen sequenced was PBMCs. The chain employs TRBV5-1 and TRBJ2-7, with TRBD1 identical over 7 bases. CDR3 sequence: CASSTDRVPYEQYF. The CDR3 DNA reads TGCGCCAGCAGCACTGACAGGGTTCCCTACGAGCAGTACTTC.